The present T cell receptor beta chain was sequenced within a study of blood T cell repertoires in COVID-19. Profiled with immunoSEQ multiplex PCR; TCRdb holds only in-frame clones, not every one. The top ten hold almost 7% of the sample, which has about 80,000 clones, more than 70% seen once. This CDR3 is built from 15 residues. Trimming cost V 4 bases and J 5 bases; bases outside gene matches: 7. Per germline, CDR1 SGHRS and CDR2 YFSETQ. Sequences were obtained from peripheral blood. V is TRBV5-1 and J is TRBJ2-2; the match to TRBD2 covers 8 bases. This clonotype was sampled from an elderly woman with acute or convalescent COVID-19. The CDR3 sequence is CASSDRAGATGELFF. The CDR3, as DNA: TGCGCCAGCAGCGACCGAGCGGGGGCTACCGGGGAGCTGTTTTTT. The full variable domain, its missing parts supplied by reference TRBV5-1 and TRBJ2-2, is KAGVTQTPRYLIKTRGQQVTLSCSPISGHRSVSWYQQTPGQGLQFLFEYFSETQRNKGNFPGRFSGRQFSNSRSEMNVSTLELGDSALYLCASSDRAGATGELFFGEGSRLTVL.